These T cell receptor beta chains were read from a single sample in a study of T-cell memory formation after mild COVID-19. Each CDR3 protein is one row after TCRdb ran MiXCR on the 5' RACE reads. The profile shows about 290,000 distinct CDR3 sequences, approximately 19% of them singletons. The sequenced sample was PBMCs or a T cell subset sorted from them (not recorded which). The receptors were sampled from a man aged 18 to 30 who had mild COVID-19 (a few samples of this study predate the infection). Cell type and time point are not known. The CDR3 runs from the conserved cysteine through the conserved F or W. The order of the fields is J gene, V gene, clone size, D gene, CDR3 protein, CDR3 DNA. D genes are given only for firm matches. Clone size, where shown, is once, few, many, or a class for clones that have expanded.

TRBJ2-2 TRBV3-1 few TRBD1 CASSQRSTGGNGELFF TGTGCCAGCAGCCAGAGATCGACAGGGGGAAACGGGGAGCTGTTTTTT
TRBJ2-3 TRBV11-2 few . CASSQTVLDTQYF TGTGCCAGCAGCCAGACCGTCCTCGATACGCAGTATTTT
TRBJ1-6 TRBV6-2/TRBV6-3 many . CASSYSGADNSPLHF TGTGCCAGCAGTTACTCGGGGGCGGACAATTCACCCCTCCACTTT
TRBJ2-5 TRBV6-6 few TRBD1 CASYGPGQQETQYF TGTGCCAGCTACGGGCCGGGACAGCAAGAGACCCAGTACTTC
TRBJ1-5 TRBV6-2/TRBV6-3 few . CASTPWANQPQHF TGTGCCAGCACCCCCTGGGCCAATCAGCCCCAGCATTTT
TRBJ1-4 TRBV3-1 few . CASSQVHKEKLFF TGTGCCAGCAGCCAAGTCCATAAGGAAAAACTGTTTTTT
TRBJ2-7 TRBV6-2/TRBV6-3 . . CASATPRGVYEQYF TGTGCCAGCGCAACCCCTAGGGGCGTTTACGAGCAGTACTTC
TRBJ2-6 TRBV6-2/TRBV6-3 many . CASSYLGPSSGANVLTF TGTGCCAGCAGTTACTTAGGGCCGAGCTCTGGGGCCAACGTCCTGACTTTC
TRBJ1-5 TRBV6-5 . . CASSYLRGARFNQPQHF TGTGCCAGCAGTTACCTCCGGGGGGCCAGGTTCAATCAGCCCCAGCATTTT
TRBJ2-6 TRBV7-2 many . CASSSQGLPVLTF TGTGCCAGCAGCTCACAGGGTCTCCCCGTCCTGACTTTC
TRBJ2-4 TRBV20-1 . . CSANGPSPIQYF TGCAGTGCTAACGGCCCCTCTCCCATTCAGTACTTC
TRBJ2-7 TRBV5-1 . . CASSSDPHQREQYF TGCGCCAGCAGCTCGGACCCACATCAGAGGGAGCAGTACTTC
TRBJ2-3 TRBV6-2/TRBV6-3 once TRBD2 CASSTRVSGSPDTQYF TGTGCCAGCAGTACTCGGGTTAGCGGGTCACCAGATACGCAGTATTTT
TRBJ2-1 TRBV20-1 . TRBD2 CSASRTSGGAGEQFF TGCAGTGCTAGTCGGACTAGCGGGGGGGCCGGCGAGCAGTTCTTC
TRBJ2-5 TRBV7-7 few . CASSPRVGETQYF TGTGCTAGCAGCCCGAGGGTTGGAGAGACCCAGTACTTC
TRBJ1-5 TRBV5-1 . . CASSLDRSQPQHF TGCGCCAGCAGCTTGGACAGGAGTCAGCCCCAGCATTTT
TRBJ2-1 TRBV12-3/TRBV12-4 . TRBD2 CASSFKVWLAGVPAYNEQFF TGTGCCAGCAGTTTCAAGGTCTGGCTAGCGGGGGTCCCAGCCTACAATGAGCAGTTCTTC
TRBJ2-1 TRBV27 . . CASSAGWGPEQFF TGTGCCAGCAGTGCCGGGTGGGGCCCTGAGCAGTTCTTC
TRBJ2-3 TRBV20-1 . . CSAGPGREFTDTQYF TGCAGTGCTGGACCGGGACGCGAATTCACAGATACGCAGTATTTT
TRBJ1-5 TRBV6-5 . . CASSYSGTENQPQHF TGTGCCAGCAGTTACTCCGGGACGGAAAATCAGCCCCAGCATTTT
TRBJ2-5 TRBV15 few . CATSPSRKGMETQYF TGTGCCACCAGCCCGAGCCGTAAAGGGATGGAGACCCAGTACTTC
TRBJ2-3 TRBV2 few . CASSQMDSTDTQYF TGTGCCAGCAGCCAGATGGACTCCACAGATACGCAGTATTTT
TRBJ2-1 TRBV7-9 few . CASSPPSRGGLNEQFF TGTGCCAGCAGCCCCCCCTCGAGGGGGGGCCTCAATGAGCAGTTCTTC
TRBJ1-2 TRBV6-5 . . CASSGRKEMSYGYTF TGTGCCAGCAGTGGGAGGAAGGAGATGAGCTATGGCTACACCTTC
TRBJ2-2 TRBV5-1 . TRBD1 CASSLMTGGTGELFF TGCGCCAGCAGCTTGATGACAGGGGGCACCGGGGAGCTGTTTTTT
TRBJ2-3 TRBV28 . . CASSFGAGDTQYF TGTGCCAGCAGTTTCGGGGCTGGGGATACGCAGTATTTT
TRBJ1-4 TRBV11-2 . TRBD1 CASRGDRNEKLFF TGTGCCAGCAGGGGGGACAGGAATGAAAAACTGTTTTTT
TRBJ2-7 TRBV4-3 . TRBD1 CASSPSGQGSFEQYF TGCGCCAGCAGCCCATCGGGACAGGGAAGTTTCGAGCAGTACTTC
TRBJ2-3 TRBV12-3/TRBV12-4 . TRBD2 CASSLRLSGGRDTQYF TGTGCCAGCAGTCTTCGGTTAAGCGGGGGACGAGATACGCAGTATTTT
TRBJ2-7 TRBV7-2 few TRBD2 CASRGGDGYEQYF TGTGCCAGCAGGGGAGGGGACGGCTACGAGCAGTACTTC
TRBJ2-3 TRBV6-1 . . CASSERRGPSTDTQYF TGTGCCAGCAGTGAAAGACGAGGACCGTCCACAGATACGCAGTATTTT
TRBJ1-1 TRBV3-1 . TRBD1 CASRSGGEAFF TGTGCCAGCAGGTCAGGGGGTGAAGCTTTCTTT
TRBJ2-2 TRBV4-2 few TRBD2 CASSQVAGGPTGELFF TGTGCCAGCAGCCAGGTAGCGGGGGGGCCGACCGGGGAGCTGTTTTTT
TRBJ2-3 TRBV5-1 . . CASTSGGFTDTQYF TGCGCCAGCACCTCCGGCGGATTCACAGATACGCAGTATTTT
TRBJ2-1 TRBV7-8 many TRBD2 CASSPSGGSYNEQFF TGTGCCAGCAGCCCTAGCGGGGGCTCCTACAATGAGCAGTTCTTC
TRBJ2-1 TRBV6-5 few . CASSYSLGGGRDEQFF TGTGCCAGCAGTTACTCGTTGGGGGGAGGTAGGGATGAGCAGTTCTTC
TRBJ2-5 TRBV6-1 few . CADSREIWETQYF TGTGCCGACTCTAGGGAGATATGGGAGACCCAGTACTTC
TRBJ2-1 TRBV4-3 . TRBD2 CASSRSGGAYNEQFF TGCGCCAGCAGTCGCAGCGGGGGGGCCTACAATGAGCAGTTCTTC
TRBJ2-3 TRBV20-1 few TRBD1 CSARRQGATDTQYF TGCAGTGCTAGACGACAGGGGGCGACAGATACGCAGTATTTT
TRBJ1-1 TRBV9 . TRBD1 CASSVWDSMNTEAFF TGTGCCAGCAGCGTATGGGACAGTATGAACACTGAAGCTTTCTTT
TRBJ2-3 TRBV19 . TRBD2 CASSQRGGRDTQYF TGTGCCAGTAGTCAGCGGGGGGGCCGAGATACGCAGTATTTT
TRBJ2-3 TRBV29-1 many TRBD1 CSVEQGAADTQYF TGCAGCGTTGAACAGGGGGCGGCAGATACGCAGTATTTT
TRBJ1-4 TRBV4-2 few TRBD1 CASSRQDRGFEKLFF TGTGCCAGCAGCCGCCAGGACAGGGGATTTGAAAAACTGTTTTTT
TRBJ2-6 TRBV4-3 few TRBD1 CASSQVTGKTSGANVLTF TGCGCCAGCAGCCAAGTGACAGGGAAGACGTCTGGGGCCAACGTCCTGACTTTC
TRBJ2-3 TRBV6-4 few TRBD2 CASSPARGDTDTQYF TGTGCCAGCAGCCCAGCCCGGGGGGACACAGATACGCAGTATTTT
TRBJ2-4 TRBV28 . TRBD1 CASGTGRNIQYF TGTGCCAGCGGGACAGGGAGGAACATTCAGTACTTC
TRBJ2-2 TRBV6-6 once . CASIKVRGSTNTGELFF TGTGCCAGCATAAAAGTTCGGGGCAGTACGAACACCGGGGAGCTGTTTTTT
TRBJ1-2 TRBV3-1 . . CASSREGGYGYTF TGTGCCAGCAGCCGGGAGGGCGGCTATGGCTACACCTTC
TRBJ2-1 TRBV7-9 . . CASTIPGVDEQFF TGTGCCAGCACTATTCCGGGGGTTGATGAGCAGTTCTTC
TRBJ1-4 TRBV5-6 . . CASSLDGSATNEKLFF TGTGCCAGCAGCCTGGACGGCAGTGCAACTAATGAAAAACTGTTTTTT
TRBJ1-1 TRBV10-3 . . CAISESQIHTEAFF TGTGCCATCAGTGAGTCGCAGATTCACACTGAAGCTTTCTTT
TRBJ2-3 TRBV4-3 . . CASSHRQGTDTQYF TGCGCCAGCAGCCACCGCCAGGGCACAGATACGCAGTATTTT
TRBJ1-5 TRBV27 . . CASRLRGAWSNQPQHF TGTGCCAGCAGATTAAGGGGGGCGTGGAGCAATCAGCCCCAGCATTTT
TRBJ2-3 TRBV6-2/TRBV6-3 . . CASSYGVSTDTQYF TGTGCCAGCAGTTACGGCGTTAGCACAGATACGCAGTATTTT
TRBJ2-3 TRBV25-1 . . CASGRDTQYF TGTGCCAGCGGCAGGGATACGCAGTATTTT
TRBJ2-3 TRBV2 few . CASSFGGGDTDTQYF TGTGCCAGCAGTTTTGGTGGCGGGGACACAGATACGCAGTATTTT
TRBJ1-6 TRBV20-1 . . CSAKWGSYNSPLHF TGCAGTGCTAAATGGGGGTCCTATAATTCACCCCTCCACTTT